What follows is one TCR beta chain and its context. Its antigen remains unidentified. Individuals who donated were healthy Caucasians from Russia aged 6 to 90. Each sample yielded at least 6.5 million isolated PBMCs. Then a second PCR, running roughly 7 to 11 cycles, was carried out with a sample-barcoded 5' primer and a J-beta primer mix. TCRdb re-analysed the 5' RACE reads in MiXCR, keeping a single row per CDR3 protein. The sample carries roughly 930,000 distinct CDR3 sequences, around 48% recorded once. This sample was taken from a study of blood T cells in healthy people across ages. Findings and caveats of the study: A roughly linear age-dependent decrease characterized TCR beta diversity per million T cells.

The sequenced material came from blood. The clonotype comes from a man aged 25-45 years in good health.

CDR3 DNA: TGTGCCAGCAGCTTAGCGACAGGTTATAGCAATCAGCCCCAGCATTTT. This gives the protein CASSLATGYSNQPQHF. The chain couples TRBV7-9 to TRBJ1-5; possible D gene TRBD1, 6 bases. This CDR3 spans 16 amino acids. V lost 0 bases and J 0 bases, leaving 9 bases between the germline ends. Germline CDR1 and CDR2: SEHNR and FQNEAQ (reference sequence).